These 27 T cell receptor beta chains were sequenced from one sample in a study of cytomegalovirus exposure and HLA in healthy donors. PCR involved 60 Vbeta and 13 Jbeta primers. Assay: immunoSEQ multiplex PCR; the TCRdb copy retains only in-frame clones and omits some. This sample has tens of thousands of clones, with roughly 79% found just once. Sequencing was performed on PBMCs. The origin of the receptors is a young man in good health and CMV-seropositive.

This clone was observed a single time. The J gene is TRBJ2-1, the V gene TRBV2, with D possibly being TRBD2 (5 bases). Germline CDR1 reads SNHLY; CDR2 reads FYNNEI. The CDR3 has 14 residues. V dropped 6 bases and J dropped 7 bases, with 16 bases sitting between them. The CDR3 sequence: CASRSGTTANEQFF. The DNA for the CDR3 is TGTGCCAGCAGGTCGGGAACGACCGCTAATGAGCAGTTCTTC.

The J gene is TRBJ2-5, the V gene TRBV2; no definite D call. Looked up from germline, CDR1 is SNHLY and CDR2 is FYNNEI. V was cut by 5 bases and J by 5 bases, with 18 bases left in between. The CDR3 has 15 residues. This CDR3 reads CASSRLMRHEETQYF. The CDR3, as DNA: TGTGCCAGCAGTAGACTGATGCGGCATGAGGAGACCCAGTACTTC.

The chain couples TRBV28 to TRBJ1-2; the match to TRBD1 covers 7 bases. V was pared by 4 bases and J by 6 bases, with 8 bases of the junction left unmatched. The CDR3 contains 14 residues. Germline values: CDR1 MDHEN, CDR2 SYDVKM. The CDR3 nucleotides are TGTGCCAGCAGTTCATACAGGGGAGGAAATGGCTACACCTTC. Encoded protein: CASSSYRGGNGYTF.

The V and J genes are TRBV5-1 and TRBJ1-1, with D unclear. V was trimmed by 0 bases and J by 5 bases, leaving 5 bases between them. This CDR3 spans 12 amino acids. Germline values: CDR1 SGHRS, CDR2 YFSETQ. The CDR3 DNA sequence: TGCGCCAGCAGCTTGGGGGCTACTGAAGCTTTCTTT. Protein product: CASSLGATEAFF.

The chain joins TRBV5-4 to TRBJ2-7; TRBD2 aligns across 7 bases. J was trimmed by 0 bases and V by 4 bases; bases with no gene match: 10. CDR1 is SGHNT and CDR2 is YYREEE in the germline V gene (reference sequence). This CDR3 comprises 16 residues. The CDR3 region is CASSPQPSGTSYEQYF. The CDR3 nucleotides are TGTGCCAGCAGCCCTCAGCCTAGCGGAACCTCCTACGAGCAGTACTTC.

The V and J genes are TRBV12-5 and TRBJ2-1; 7 nucleotides align to TRBD2. CDR3 length: 15 amino acids. Germline V gene data show CDR1 as LGHNT and CDR2 as FRNRAP. Germline trimming cut 6 bases from V and 7 bases from J; bases unmatched to any gene: 12. The CDR3 DNA reads TGTGCTAGTGGCCAGGGAGGGCCGGGGGTGAATGAGCAGTTCTTC. Protein sequence: CASGQGGPGVNEQFF. The whole variable domain, remainder taken from reference TRBV12-5 and TRBJ2-1, is DARVTQTPRHKVTEMGQEVTMRCQPILGHNTVFWYRQTMMQGLELLAYFRNRAPLDDSGMPKDRFSAEMPDATLATLKIQPSEPRDSAVYFCASGQGGPGVNEQFFGPGTRLTVL.

The chain carries TRBV7-2 and TRBJ1-5, with TRBD1 matching 7 bases. V shed 7 bases and J 9 bases; nucleotides not matched to a gene: 18. The CDR3 spans 16 residues. CDR1 and CDR2 from the germline V gene are SGHTA and FQGNSA. In DNA, the CDR3 is TGTGCCAGCACCGAGAACCCGGGACAGAGGTGGGGGCCCCAGCATTTT. Translating gives CASTENPGQRWGPQHF.

The V call is TRBV29-1, the J call TRBJ2-1, with 8 bases that match TRBD2. The CDR3 extends over 15 amino acids. Germline CDR1 SQVTM, CDR2 ANQGSEA. V lost 7 bases and J lost 9; bases outside the gene matches: 17. In nucleotides, the CDR3 is TGCAGCGCAAGACCCGGGACTAGTCTCGTGGTTGAGCAGTTCTTC. This translates into CSARPGTSLVVEQFF.

The chain is built from TRBV14 and TRBJ1-1; tentative D call: TRBD1 (5 bases). V gave up 4 bases and J gave up 3 bases, with 9 bases separating them. This CDR3 has 13 amino acids. The germline CDR1 and CDR2 sequences are SGHDN and FVKESK. The CDR3 nucleotides are TGTGCCAGCAGCCGAACACAGGACACTGAAGCTTTCTTT. It translates to CASSRTQDTEAFF.

The chain is built from TRBV19 and TRBJ1-2; D is ambiguous. The germline V gene encodes CDR1 LNHDA and CDR2 SQIVND (reference sequence). The V and J ends lost 10 bases and 4 bases respectively, with 19 bases between them. This CDR3 spans 14 amino acids. CDR3 in DNA: TGTGCCACCAAGGGAGGAGACCTCCTCTATGGCTACACCTTC. Translation: CATKGGDLLYGYTF.

V gene TRBV4-2 combines with J gene TRBJ1-3, with a weak D call TRBD1 (5 bases). Germline lookup yields CDR1 LGHNA and CDR2 YNFKEQ. V was trimmed by 0 bases and J by 1 base, leaving 10 bases between them. This CDR3 has 16 amino acids. Written as DNA, the CDR3 is TGTGCCAGCAGCCAAGATTTGGGGCCTTCTGGAAACACCATATATTTT. It specifies CASSQDLGPSGNTIYF.

The chain joins TRBV9 to TRBJ2-1; TRBD1 is a possible D gene (5 bases). V was trimmed by 3 bases and J by 9 bases, leaving 10 bases between them. Germline CDR1 SGDLS, CDR2 YYNGEE. The length of the CDR3 is 12 residues. CDR3 in DNA: TGTGCCAGCAGCGGCCTGGGGCTTGAGCAGTTCTTC. Protein sequence: CASSGLGLEQFF.

Of note for this clone: Other DNA sequences in the sample encode the same CDR3. This rearrangement joins TRBV10-3 to TRBJ2-7; TRBD2 aligns across 10 bases. This CDR3 has 14 residues. Germline lookup yields CDR1 ENHRY and CDR2 SYGVKD. The V and J ends lost 8 bases and 2 bases, in that order; junction bases with no gene match: 6. The chain's CDR3 is CAIGLAGDTYEQYF. CDR3 bases: TGTGCCATCGGGCTAGCGGGAGATACCTACGAGCAGTACTTC.

This clone was recorded a few times. The rearrangement links TRBV5-4 to TRBJ1-2; TRBD1 is a possible D gene (6 bases). V shed 3 bases and J shed 3 bases, with 12 bases lying between them. The CDR3 covers 14 residues. Germline CDR1 and CDR2: SGHNT and YYREEE (reference sequence). In nucleotides, the CDR3 is TGTGCCAGCAGCTCAACAGGGTTTGACTATGGCTACACCTTC. Its protein product is CASSSTGFDYGYTF.

The chain has TRBV7-8 and TRBJ1-5; D gene unclear. V was cut by 10 bases and J by 10 bases, with 23 bases left in between. The germline V gene has CDR1 SGHVS and CDR2 FQNEAQ. The CDR3 is 14 residues long. The CDR3 region is CATHLERNSVPQHF. CDR3 in DNA: TGTGCCACCCACCTGGAGAGGAATAGCGTACCCCAGCATTTT.

The V call is TRBV14, the J call TRBJ2-7, with 11 positions matching TRBD2. The ends lost 4 bases at V and 5 bases at J; junction bases unmatched: 7. CDR3 length equals 15 residues. Germline CDR1 SGHDN, CDR2 FVKESK. The DNA for the CDR3 is TGTGCCAGCAGCCTAAGACTAGCGGGGCTGAACGAGCAGTACTTC. Translation: CASSLRLAGLNEQYF.

The chain is built from TRBV11-3 and TRBJ2-1, with TRBD1 matching over 8 bases. CDR1 is SGHNT and CDR2 is YENEEA in the germline V gene. This CDR3 region has 15 residues. J gave up 1 base and V 5 bases, and 4 bases lay outside the gene matches. The CDR3 loop is CASSATGASYNEQFF. DNA of the CDR3: TGTGCCAGCAGCGCGACAGGGGCGTCCTACAATGAGCAGTTCTTC.

The rearrangement uses TRBV11-2 and TRBJ1-4; perhaps TRBD1 as D (5 bases). Germline CDR1 and CDR2: SGHAT and FQNNGV. CDR3 length: 14 residues. V was trimmed by 5 bases and J by 8 bases, leaving 15 bases between them. The CDR3, as DNA: TGTGCCAGCAGCCGAATCGAGCGGGGGGAAAAACTGTTTTTT. It is translated as CASSRIERGEKLFF.

The gene calls are TRBV10-3 and TRBJ1-1; D possibly corresponds to TRBD1 (6 bases). This CDR3 has 16 amino acids. V lost 6 bases to trimming and J lost 3 bases, with 20 bases between them. Germline V gene data show CDR1 as ENHRY and CDR2 as SYGVKD. CDR3 coding DNA: TGTGCCATCAGAGGGGGTTTTACCGGAGAGGACACTGAAGCTTTCTTT. Protein product: CAIRGGFTGEDTEAFF.

The chain has TRBV2 and TRBJ2-4; D uncertain. Trimming shortened V by 2 bases and J by 1 base, and 9 bases separated the two germline ends. Germline CDR1 is SNHLY and CDR2 is FYNNEI. CDR3 length: 15 amino acids. Here the CDR3 DNA reads TGTGCCAGCAGTGAACCACTTCTGGCCAAAAACATTCAGTACTTC. Protein: CASSEPLLAKNIQYF.

The chain combines TRBV5-1 with TRBJ1-3, with D unclear. The CDR3 has 13 amino acids. The germline V gene encodes CDR1 SGHRS and CDR2 YFSETQ. V was clipped by 0 bases and J by 2 bases, with 3 bases between them. The CDR3 protein is CASSLGAGNTIYF. DNA of the CDR3: TGCGCCAGCAGCTTGGGAGCTGGAAACACCATATATTTT.

The chain joins TRBV4-2 to TRBJ2-2; 10 bases match TRBD1. CDR3 length equals 16 residues. Germline V gene lookup returns CDR1 LGHNA and CDR2 YNFKEQ. Trimming took 4 bases from V and 7 from J; bases not matched to a gene: 9. CDR3 residues: CASSPGQGEIVGELFF. The DNA for the CDR3 is TGTGCCAGCAGCCCCGGACAGGGGGAGATTGTCGGGGAGCTGTTTTTT.

The rearrangement uses TRBV6-6 and TRBJ2-7; D unresolved. The CDR3 spans 12 residues. Germline CDR1 MNHNY, CDR2 SVGAGI (reference sequence). Deletions cut 2 bases from V and 5 bases from J, with 7 bases between. Written as DNA, the CDR3 is TGTGCCAGCAGTTACGTAATAGACGAGCAGTACTTC. Translating it yields CASSYVIDEQYF.

The rearrangement joins TRBV11-2 to TRBJ2-1; 8 bases line up with TRBD2. This CDR3 contains 16 residues. The V and J ends lost 5 bases and 3 bases, in that order; junction bases with no gene match: 9. Germline V gene data show CDR1 as SGHAT and CDR2 as FQNNGV. CDR3 coding DNA: TGTGCCAGCAGCCCCAGGACTAGCCGAAACTACAATGAGCAGTTCTTC. Translating gives CASSPRTSRNYNEQFF.

This chain joins TRBV6-1 and TRBJ2-7; possible D gene TRBD2, 6 bases. This CDR3 region has 13 residues. Germline V gene data show CDR1 as MNHNS and CDR2 as SASEGT. Between the trimmed V and J ends, which lost 4 bases and 6 bases, there was a span of 13 bases. CDR3 loop: CASSGQRGSEQYF. The CDR3 nucleotides read TGTGCCAGCAGTGGCCAACGGGGGAGCGAGCAGTACTTC.

The CDR3: CASRPKGQTYEQYF. The CDR3 bases are TGTGCCAGCCGGCCAAAAGGACAGACCTACGAGCAGTACTTC. The V and J genes are TRBV27 and TRBJ2-7; a possible D gene is TRBD1 (6 bases). V dropped 8 bases and J dropped 2 bases, with 16 bases sitting between them. This CDR3 region has 14 residues. CDR1 MNHEY and CDR2 SMNVEV come from the germline V gene (reference sequence).

CDR3 in amino acids: CASSLAAGAGELRAKNIQYF. As DNA, the CDR3 is TGTGCCAGCAGCTTAGCCGCGGGAGCAGGGGAATTGAGAGCCAAAAACATTCAGTACTTC. This sequence joins TRBV13 and TRBJ2-4; D is perhaps TRBD2 (7 bases). V lost 1 base to trimming and J lost 0 bases, with 22 bases between them. The CDR3 covers 20 residues. In germline, CDR1 is PRHDT, CDR2 FYEKMQ (reference sequence).